This T cell receptor (beta chain) appears in the sequencing data of a study of T cells in Graves' hyperthyroidism and ophthalmopathy. The CDR3 totals 15 residues. CDR1 and CDR2 from the germline V gene are WNHNN and SYGVQD (reference sequence). The V and J ends lost 6 bases and 5 bases, in that order; junction bases with no gene match: 10. RNA transcripts were the template for amplifying TCR beta CDR3 regions. The HTBI primer set drove a first-round RT-PCR of the TCR CDR3. TCRdb reanalysed the multiplex PCR reads using MiXCR and keeps one entry per CDR3 protein. The repertoire includes roughly 660,000 distinct CDR3 sequences, roughly 17% of them detected once, and around 16% sits in the top ten.

This receptor was taken from a man aged 45 to 65 with Graves' hyperthyroidism. The rearrangement uses TRBV10-1 and TRBJ1-2, with 9 bases lining up with TRBD1. The source material was blood. The DNA for the CDR3 is TGCGCCAGCAGCCAGGACAGGGGTCTCTATTATGGCTACACCTTC. It is translated as CASSQDRGLYYGYTF.